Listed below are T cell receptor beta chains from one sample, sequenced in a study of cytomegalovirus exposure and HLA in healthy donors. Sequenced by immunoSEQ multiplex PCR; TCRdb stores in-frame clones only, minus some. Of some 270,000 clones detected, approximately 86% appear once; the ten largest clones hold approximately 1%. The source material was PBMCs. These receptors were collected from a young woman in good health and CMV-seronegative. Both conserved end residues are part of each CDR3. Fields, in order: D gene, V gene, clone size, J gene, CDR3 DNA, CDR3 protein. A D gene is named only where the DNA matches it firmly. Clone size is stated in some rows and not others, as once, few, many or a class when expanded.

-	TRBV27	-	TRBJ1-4	TGTGCCAGCAGTTTATTGGGGACACCTCGAGGAAAACTGTTTTTT	CASSLLGTPRGKLFF
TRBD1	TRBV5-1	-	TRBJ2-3	TGCGCCAGCAGCTTCGGGACAGGTAGCACAGATACGCAGTATTTT	CASSFGTGSTDTQYF
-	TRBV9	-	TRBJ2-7	TGTGCCAGCAGCTTAACAGGGTTCTACGAGCAGTACTTC	CASSLTGFYEQYF
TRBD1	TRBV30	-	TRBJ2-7	TGTGCCTGGAAACAGGGGCTAAACGAGCAGTACTTC	CAWKQGLNEQYF
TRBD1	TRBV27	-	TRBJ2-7	TGTGCCAGCAGTATCGGGACAGGTTCCTACGAGCAGTACTTC	CASSIGTGSYEQYF
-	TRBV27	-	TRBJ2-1	TGTGCCAGCAGGGAGACAGGAATTTTAGAGCAGTTCTTC	CASRETGILEQFF
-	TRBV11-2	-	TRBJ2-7	TGTGCCAGCAGCGTGCGCGCCCTTACGTACGAGCAGTACTTC	CASSVRALTYEQYF
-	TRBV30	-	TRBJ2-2	TGTGCCTGTTTTACAGGTTTCACCGGGGAGCTGTTTTTT	CACFTGFTGELFF
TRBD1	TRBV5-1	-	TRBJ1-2	TGCGCCAGCAGCACGGACGGGACAGTTAACTATGGCTACACCTTC	CASSTDGTVNYGYTF
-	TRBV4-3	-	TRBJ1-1	TGCGCCAGCAGCCAAGATAGAGGTGGTGAAGCTTTCTTT	CASSQDRGGEAFF
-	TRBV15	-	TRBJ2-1	TGTGCCACCAGCACCCCACTAGCCAATGAGCAGTTCTTC	CATSTPLANEQFF
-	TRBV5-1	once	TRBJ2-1	TGCGCCAGCAGCTTGGCCATGGCTCTTGAGCAGTTCTTC	CASSLAMALEQFF
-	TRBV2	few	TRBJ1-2	TGTGCCAGCAGTGAAGCGCAGGGAAGGAATGGCTACACCTTC	CASSEAQGRNGYTF
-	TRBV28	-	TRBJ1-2	TGTGCCAGCAGACTCAGGGAAACCTATGGCTACACCTTC	CASRLRETYGYTF
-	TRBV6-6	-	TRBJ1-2	TGTGCCAGCAAAGCCGAGAGGGGGGGTCTCTATGGCTACACCTTC	CASKAERGGLYGYTF
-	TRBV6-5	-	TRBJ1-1	TGTGCCAGCAGTTACGGAGCCCCGAACACTGAAGCTTTCTTT	CASSYGAPNTEAFF
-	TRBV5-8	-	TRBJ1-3	TGTGCCAGCAGCCCGCAGGGATACTCTGGAAACACCATATATTTT	CASSPQGYSGNTIYF
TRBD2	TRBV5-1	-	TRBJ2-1	TGCGCCAGCAGCTTGGCCAGCCGCGGGAGGAACAATGAGCAGTTCTTC	CASSLASRGRNNEQFF
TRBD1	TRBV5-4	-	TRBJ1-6	TGTGCCAGCAGTAAAGACAGGGTTTATTCACCCCTCCACTTT	CASSKDRVYSPLHF
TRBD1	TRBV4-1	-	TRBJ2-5	TGCGCCAGCAGCTGGGACAGGGGGACCGAGACCCAGTACTTC	CASSWDRGTETQYF
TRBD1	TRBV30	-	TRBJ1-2	TGTGCCTGGAGTCTATCTTCGGGACAGGGGATTGGCTATGGCTACACCTTC	CAWSLSSGQGIGYGYTF
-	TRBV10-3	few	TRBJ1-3	TGTGCCATCAGTGCCACCGAGTCTGGAAACACCATATATTTT	CAISATESGNTIYF
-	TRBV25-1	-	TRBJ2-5	TGTGCCAGCAGTGTAGGAGGGTCACAAGAGACCCAGTACTTC	CASSVGGSQETQYF
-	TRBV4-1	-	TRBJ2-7	TGCGCCAGCAGCCAAAATTGGGACAACTCCTACGAGCAGTACTTC	CASSQNWDNSYEQYF
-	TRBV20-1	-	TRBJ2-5	TGCAGTGCTAGCCTCGAAGAGACCCAGTACTTC	CSASLEETQYF
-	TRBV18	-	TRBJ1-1	TGTGCCAGCTCTATATCTCAGGGATTGAACACTGAAGCTTTCTTT	CASSISQGLNTEAFF